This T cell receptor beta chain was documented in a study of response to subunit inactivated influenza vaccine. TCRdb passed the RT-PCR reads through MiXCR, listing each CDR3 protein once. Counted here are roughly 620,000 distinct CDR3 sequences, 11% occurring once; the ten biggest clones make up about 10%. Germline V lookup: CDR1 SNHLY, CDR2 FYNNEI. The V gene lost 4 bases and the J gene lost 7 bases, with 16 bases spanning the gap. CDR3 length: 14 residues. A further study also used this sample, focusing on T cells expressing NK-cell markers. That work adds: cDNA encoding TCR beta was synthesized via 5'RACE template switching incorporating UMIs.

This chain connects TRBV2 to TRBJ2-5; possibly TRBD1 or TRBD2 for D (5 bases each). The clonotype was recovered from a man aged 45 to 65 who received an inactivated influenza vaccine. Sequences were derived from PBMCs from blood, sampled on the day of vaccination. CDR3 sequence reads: CASSGSGTPGTQYF. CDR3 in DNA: TGTGCCAGCAGTGGTTCCGGGACGCCGGGGACCCAGTACTTC.